Below are 32 T cell receptor beta chains sequenced from a single sample in a study of blood T cell repertoires in COVID-19. Repertoires were generated with immunoSEQ multiplex PCR, while TCRdb's copy carries only in-frame clones and drops some. This sample has about 260,000 clones, with approximately 79% found just once. The sequenced sample consisted of PBMCs or T cells enriched from blood (not recorded which). These TCRs come from a man aged 25 to 40 with acute COVID-19.

This sequence joins TRBV5-5 and TRBJ1-2; no firm D call. Trimming took off 3 bases at V and 2 bases at J, with 14 bases between the two ends. CDR3 length: 15 amino acids. Germline loops: CDR1 SGHKS, CDR2 YYEKEE (reference sequence). The CDR3 is CASSSSGALNYGYTF. CDR3 bases: TGTGCCAGCAGCTCGAGCGGTGCCTTAAACTATGGCTACACCTTC.

The chain carries TRBV11-2 and TRBJ1-3; TRBD1 matches 7 bases. V shed 4 bases and J 5 bases; nucleotides not matched to a gene: 14. Per germline, CDR1 SGHAT and CDR2 FQNNGV. The CDR3 contains 17 residues. CDR3 amino acids: CASSWSSGTANRNTIYF. The DNA for the CDR3 is TGTGCCAGCAGCTGGTCTTCCGGGACAGCGAATCGAAACACCATATATTTT.

The chain carries TRBV19 and TRBJ1-2; possible D gene TRBD1, 5 bases. The V and J ends lost 3 bases and 8 bases respectively, with 13 bases between them. The V gene's germline CDR1 is LNHDA and CDR2 SQIVND (reference sequence). There are 13 residues in the CDR3. The CDR3 nucleotides are TGTGCCAGTAGTATGCAGGGAGGCTGGGGCTACACCTTC. Translating it yields CASSMQGGWGYTF.

The chain uses TRBV14 and TRBJ1-2; weak D call: TRBD1 (5 bases). The CDR3 sequence is 17 residues long. Germline V gene data show CDR1 as SGHDN and CDR2 as FVKESK. The V and J ends lost 2 bases and 4 bases respectively, with 20 bases between them. This CDR3 is CASSQWMDWQDTYGYTF. The CDR3 coding sequence is TGTGCCAGCAGCCAATGGATGGATTGGCAGGACACCTATGGCTACACCTTC.

This clone was picked up one time. Here the CDR3 DNA reads TGTGCCAGCAGTCCCCGCCCCGGGGTCGGGGCCAACGTCCTGACTTTC. Amino acid sequence: CASSPRPGVGANVLTF. The chain links TRBV27 to TRBJ2-6, with a possible D match to TRBD2 (5 bases). CDR1 and CDR2 (germline): MNHEY, SMNVEV (reference sequence). The germline V and J ends were trimmed by 5 bases and 4 bases, with 15 bases remaining between them. The CDR3 contains 16 residues.

The chain recombines TRBV28 with TRBJ2-1; 10 nucleotides align to TRBD2. Per germline, CDR1 MDHEN and CDR2 SYDVKM. This CDR3 has 13 residues. V lost 10 bases, J lost 6 bases, and 6 bases stayed unmatched. Here the CDR3 DNA reads TGTGCCATACTAGCGGGACATCTCAATGAGCAGTTCTTC. Translated, it gives CAILAGHLNEQFF. The entire variable domain, with the rest obtained from reference TRBV28 and TRBJ2-1, is as follows: DVKVTQSSRYLVKRTGEKVFLECVQDMDHENMFWYRQDPGLGLRLIYFSYDVKMKEKGDIPEGYSVSREKKERFSLILESASTNQTSMYLCAILAGHLNEQFFGPGTRLTVL.

The chain joins TRBV6-4 to TRBJ2-1; the match to TRBD1 covers 7 bases. Losses at the gene ends were 5 bases for V and 7 bases for J; bases not matched to a gene: 2. The germline CDR1 and CDR2 sequences are MRHNA and SNTAGT. This CDR3 is 12 amino acids long. The CDR3 reads CASSQGENEQFF. The CDR3 coding sequence is TGTGCCAGCAGTCAGGGGGAAAATGAGCAGTTCTTC.

The V and J genes are TRBV29-1 and TRBJ2-3; 7 positions agree with TRBD2. The CDR3 has 15 residues. Germline loops: CDR1 SQVTM, CDR2 ANQGSEA. V was pared by 7 bases and J by 0 bases, with 10 bases of the junction left unmatched. CDR3 residues: CSAIRSGASTDTQYF. The CDR3, as DNA: TGCAGCGCGATTAGGAGCGGGGCTAGCACAGATACGCAGTATTTT.

This clone was detected only once. The chain employs TRBV7-9 and TRBJ1-2; D is uncertain. The CDR3 runs to 12 residues. Between the trimmed V and J ends, which lost 7 bases and 6 bases, there was a span of 12 bases. The V gene's germline CDR1 is SEHNR and CDR2 FQNEAQ (reference sequence). The DNA of the CDR3 is TGTGCCAGCACCACCGGGTGGGATGGCTACACCTTC. Protein: CASTTGWDGYTF.

This clone was seen only once. The chain uses TRBV6-5 and TRBJ2-5; 8 positions agree with TRBD2. Germline trimming cut 8 bases from V and 0 bases from J; bases unmatched to any gene: 5. The CDR3 covers 14 residues. Germline V gene data show CDR1 as MNHEY and CDR2 as SVGAGI. This CDR3 reads CASQRELYQETQYF. The CDR3 nucleotides are TGTGCCAGCCAGCGGGAGTTGTACCAAGAGACCCAGTACTTC.

V is TRBV3-1 (or the pseudogene TRBV3-2) and J is TRBJ2-4; TRBD2 aligns across 9 bases. The CDR3 is made up of 15 amino acids. After removal of 0 bases from V and 6 bases from J, the junction contained 3 bases not matched to a gene. Germline CDR1 is LGHDT and CDR2 is YNNKEL (reference sequence). In DNA, the CDR3 is TGTGCCAGCAGCCAAGATCCGACTAGCGGAAACATTCAGTACTTC. Its protein is CASSQDPTSGNIQYF.

J is TRBJ1-5 and V is TRBV4-2; the match to TRBD1 covers 8 bases. This CDR3 contains 15 residues. With V trimmed by 1 base and J by 4 bases, 3 bases remained unmatched. Germline-derived CDR1 and CDR2 are LGHNA and YNFKEQ. Written as DNA, the CDR3 is TGTGCCAGCAGCCAAGGAGGGACAGGTAATCAGCCCCAGCATTTT. This sequence encodes CASSQGGTGNQPQHF.

The chain couples TRBV7-9 to TRBJ1-2; D possibly corresponds to TRBD1 (6 bases). Trimming removed 1 base at V and 5 bases at J, with 17 bases between. The V gene's germline CDR1 is SEHNR and CDR2 FQNEAQ (reference sequence). The CDR3 sequence is 16 residues long. The CDR3: CASSLVQGGDRYGYTF. Written as DNA, the CDR3 is TGTGCCAGCAGCTTAGTTCAAGGGGGGGATAGGTATGGCTACACCTTC.

A word on this clone: Other nucleotide sequences from this sample produce the same CDR3. The rearrangement uses TRBV7-9 and TRBJ1-6; TRBD1 agrees at 9 bases. V lost 8 bases to trimming and J lost 7 bases; unmatched junction nucleotides: 6. Germline V gene lookup returns CDR1 SEHNR and CDR2 FQNEAQ (reference sequence). The CDR3 contains 14 residues. CDR3 coding DNA: TGTGCCAGCTCGGGGGACAGGGACAATTCACCCCTCCACTTT. It is translated as CASSGDRDNSPLHF.

The V and J genes are TRBV7-2 and TRBJ2-1; D not resolved. Per the germline V gene, CDR1 is SGHTA and CDR2 is FQGNSA. This CDR3 is built from 13 residues. The V and J ends lost 6 bases and 15 bases respectively, with 21 bases between them. The DNA for the CDR3 is TGTGCCAGCAGTTCCACCCGACTCGACCCAAGGTTCTTC. Its translation is CASSSTRLDPRFF.

This sequence joins TRBV10-2 and TRBJ2-1, with 13 nucleotides matching TRBD2. The J segment lost 10 bases and the V segment lost 2 bases, leaving 8 bases of the junction unmatched. This CDR3 has 16 residues. Germline CDR1 and CDR2: WSHSY and SAAADI. The CDR3: CASSETVRLAGGEQFF. As DNA, the CDR3 is TGCGCCAGCAGTGAGACGGTCCGACTAGCGGGAGGCGAGCAGTTCTTC.

The count of this clone is one. The J gene is TRBJ1-4, the V gene TRBV27, with D uncertain. V shed 4 bases and J shed 5 bases, with 14 bases lying between them. Germline assignment: CDR1 MNHEY and CDR2 SMNVEV (reference sequence). The CDR3 extends over 15 amino acids. The CDR3 protein is CASSSWGVQNEKLFF. The DNA for the CDR3 is TGTGCCAGCAGTTCCTGGGGAGTTCAAAATGAAAAACTGTTTTTT.

V usage is TRBV6-6 and J usage is TRBJ1-2, with 9 nucleotides matching TRBD1. In germline, CDR1 is MNHNY, CDR2 SVGAGI (reference sequence). V was clipped by 4 bases and J by 4 bases; unmatched bases: 4. The CDR3 spans 14 residues. Here the CDR3 reads CASSFQTGGYGYTF. In DNA, the CDR3 is TGTGCCAGCAGTTTCCAGACAGGGGGCTATGGCTACACCTTC.

CDR3 loop: CARRDSGREQFF. The CDR3 DNA follows: TGTGCCAGGAGGGATAGTGGGCGTGAGCAGTTCTTC. The chain has TRBV2 and TRBJ2-1; D is perhaps TRBD2 (5 bases). Germline CDR1 SNHLY, CDR2 FYNNEI. There are 12 residues in the CDR3. V was trimmed by 9 bases and J by 9 bases, leaving 15 bases between them.

This clone is a singleton in its sample. The CDR3 DNA follows: TGTGCCAGCAGCCGACAGACCTTTGGCTACACCTTC. Its protein is CASSRQTFGYTF. The chain combines TRBV28 with TRBJ1-2; TRBD1 is a possible D gene (5 bases). Germline assignment: CDR1 MDHEN and CDR2 SYDVKM. The CDR3 has 12 residues. V dropped 6 bases and J dropped 7 bases, with 12 bases sitting between them.

The rearrangement uses TRBV21-1 and TRBJ2-7; TRBD2, the table's D call, was not compared with the DNA. TRBV21-1 is a documented pseudogene. CDR3 length: 12 residues. CDR3 protein: CASSTPRGEQYV. CDR3 in DNA: TGTGCCAGCAGCACCCCGCGGGGCGAGCAGTACGTC.

This chain joins TRBV19 and TRBJ1-4, with D possibly being TRBD1 (6 bases). Trimming cost V 4 bases and J 4 bases, with 13 bases left between them. The CDR3 is 15 residues long. CDR1 LNHDA and CDR2 SQIVND come from the germline V gene (reference sequence). In nucleotides, the CDR3 is TGTGCCAGTAGTACTACAGGGTCTAATAATGAAAAACTGTTTTTT. This gives the protein CASSTTGSNNEKLFF.

This clone was seen only once. The rearrangement uses TRBV10-2 and TRBJ2-7, with D perhaps matching TRBD2 (7 bases). Trimming took off 8 bases at V and 3 bases at J, with 17 bases between the two ends. Germline CDR1 is WSHSY and CDR2 is SAAADI. This CDR3 comprises 14 residues. CDR3 in DNA: TGCGCCAGCCGGCCCGCGGGGGCCATCTACGAGCAGTACGTC. Translating it yields CASRPAGAIYEQYV.

The chain combines TRBV15 with TRBJ1-4; a possible D gene is TRBD1 (6 bases). The V end was cut by 3 bases, the J end by 8 bases, with 19 bases between. Per the germline V gene, CDR1 is LNHNV and CDR2 is YYDKDF (reference sequence). This CDR3 is 16 amino acids long. The DNA of the CDR3 is TGTGCCACCAGCAGGACCCCTGCGGGGGCAGGAGAAAAACTGTTTTTT. Translated, it gives CATSRTPAGAGEKLFF.

The genes are TRBV6-5 and TRBJ1-2, with 10 bases lining up with TRBD1. This CDR3 contains 14 residues. Per germline, CDR1 MNHEY and CDR2 SVGAGI. With V trimmed by 8 bases and J by 4 bases, 7 bases remained unmatched. This CDR3 is CASRTGGAGYGYTF. The CDR3 bases are TGTGCCAGCCGGACAGGGGGTGCAGGCTATGGCTACACCTTC.

This rearrangement joins TRBV19 to TRBJ2-5, with 7 bases aligning to TRBD1. V lost 6 bases and J lost 5; bases outside the gene matches: 6. In germline, CDR1 is LNHDA, CDR2 SQIVND (reference sequence). The CDR3 covers 13 residues. CDR3 sequence: CASSTYRGETQYF. As DNA, the CDR3 is TGTGCCAGTAGCACCTACAGGGGTGAGACCCAGTACTTC. Drawing the rest from reference TRBV19 and TRBJ2-5, the complete variable domain is DGGITQSPKYLFRKEGQNVTLSCEQNLNHDAMYWYRQDPGQGLRLIYYSQIVNDFQKGDIAEGYSVSREKKESFPLTVTSAQKNPTAFYLCASSTYRGETQYFGPGTRLLVL.

The CDR3 region is CASSQRGTSGSRNEQFF. DNA for the CDR3: TGTGCCAGCAGCCAAAGAGGGACTAGCGGGAGCAGGAATGAGCAGTTCTTC. V and J are TRBV3-1 (or the pseudogene TRBV3-2) and TRBJ2-1, with TRBD2 identical over 14 bases. V was clipped by 2 bases and J by 7 bases; unmatched bases: 7. Germline V gives CDR1 LGHDT, CDR2 YNNKEL (reference sequence). The CDR3 length is 17 residues.

The rearrangement links TRBV5-1 to TRBJ1-2, with 10 bases lining up with TRBD1. The germline CDR1 and CDR2 sequences are SGHRS and YFSETQ. The CDR3 consists of 16 residues. J gave up 4 bases and V 0 bases, and 6 bases lay outside the gene matches. The CDR3 sequence is CASSLGGQGPSYGYTF. Here the CDR3 DNA reads TGCGCCAGCAGCTTGGGGGGACAGGGGCCGAGCTATGGCTACACCTTC.

This sequence joins TRBV6-5 and TRBJ1-6, with D possibly TRBD1 on 6 matching bases. Germline V gene sequence: CDR1 MNHEY, CDR2 SVGAGI. This CDR3 has 16 residues. Trimming pared 2 bases from V and 4 bases from J, leaving 12 bases between. The CDR3 DNA sequence: TGTGCCAGCAGTTACACAGGGACCCTTTATAATTCACCCCTCCACTTT. Translation: CASSYTGTLYNSPLHF.

The gene calls are TRBV6-2 or TRBV6-3 and TRBJ2-3; D call uncertain. The CDR3 consists of 15 residues. In germline, CDR1 is MNHEY, CDR2 SVGEGT. Trimming left V 2 bases short and J 2 bases short, with 11 bases between. CDR3 sequence reads: CASSYESRNTDTQYF. CDR3 nucleotide sequence: TGTGCCAGCAGTTACGAATCGAGGAACACAGATACGCAGTATTTT.

The V call is TRBV14, the J call TRBJ1-6; tentatively, D is TRBD1 (5 bases). V was cut by 10 bases and J by 3 bases, with 13 bases left in between. The germline V gene encodes CDR1 SGHDN and CDR2 FVKESK. This CDR3 spans 14 amino acids. The CDR3 loop is CATSDRFYNSPLHF. The CDR3 nucleotides read TGTGCCACCTCAGACAGATTCTATAATTCACCCCTCCACTTT. Complete variable domain (other parts from reference TRBV14 and TRBJ1-6): EAGVTQFPSHSVIEKGQTVTLRCDPISGHDNLYWYRRVMGKEIKFLLHFVKESKQDESGMPNNRFLAERTGGTYSTLKVQPAELEDSGVYFCATSDRFYNSPLHFGNGTRLTVT.

The chain has TRBV7-2 and TRBJ2-7, with 8 bases lining up with TRBD1. Germline CDR1 and CDR2: SGHTA and FQGNSA. The CDR3 has 13 amino acids. With 5 bases clipped from V and 9 bases from J, the junction kept 9 bases outside the gene matches. The CDR3 DNA reads TGTGCCAGCAGCCTACAGACAGGGGCGGTGCAGTACGTC. It encodes CASSLQTGAVQYV.